This section outlines one TCR beta chain sequence together with its context. Using the 5' RACE reads, TCRdb records one entry per CDR3 protein without DNA. The specimen's table records some 300,000 distinct CDR3 sequences. These data come from a study of monozygotic twins with inflammatory bowel disease. Germline V gene lookup returns CDR1 LNHNV and CDR2 YYDKDF (reference sequence). This CDR3 spans 14 amino acids. The sequence derives from a human donor with ulcerative colitis or Crohn's disease, or a healthy co-twin of an affected twin (not recorded which). The V and J genes are TRBV15 and TRBJ1-6. Sequencing was performed on blood. The CDR3 is CATSRASVNSPLHF.